This T cell receptor beta chain stems from a study of T cells in Graves' hyperthyroidism and ophthalmopathy. Study-wide findings and caveats: Progression to ophthalmopathy was predicted a median of roughly 6.5 months early.

Researchers took RNA transcripts and amplified the TCR beta CDR3 regions from them. In the first-round RT-PCR of the TCR CDR3, the HTBI primer set was used. TCRdb reprocessed the multiplex PCR reads via MiXCR and lists one record per CDR3 protein. The sample lists about half a million distinct CDR3 sequences, approximately 23% occurring once. About this clonotype itself: Its antigen remains unknown.

CDR3 length equals 15 residues. Trimming removed 3 bases from V and 4 bases from J; junction bases left unmatched: 5. The V gene's germline CDR1 is SGHRS and CDR2 YFSETQ. The genes are TRBV5-1 and TRBJ2-4; TRBD1 matches at 9 bases. Sequencing was done on a sample of blood. This sequence originates from a woman aged 70-85 years with Graves' ophthalmopathy. CDR3 bases: TGCGCCAGCAGCTCAACCGGGACAGGGAAAAACATTCAGTACTTC. This gives the protein CASSSTGTGKNIQYF.